The 32 T cell receptor beta chains in this list originate from one sample, sequenced in a study of OX40 agonist ivuxolimab in advanced cancers. The protocol was immunoSEQ multiplex PCR, while the TCRdb copy is restricted to in-frame clones and leaves out a portion. This table holds roughly 100,000 clones, around 85% found once. Sequenced material: CD4+ or CD8+ T cells sorted from blood, taken in a trial of the OX40 agonist ivuxolimab. The receptors shown here come from an adult with an advanced solid tumor such as melanoma, head and neck, liver or kidney cancer.

As to this clone: This same CDR3 is encoded by further DNA sequences in the sample. This chain links TRBV28 with TRBJ2-2; no clear D. CDR1 and CDR2 from the germline V gene are MDHEN and SYDVKM. This CDR3 is built from 11 residues. V shed 5 bases and J shed 5 bases, with 3 bases lying between them. The CDR3 DNA follows: TGTGCCAGCAGTCCTACCGGGGAGCTGTTTTTT. Translation gives CASSPTGELFF.

The chain has TRBV18 and TRBJ2-6; tentative D call: TRBD2 (6 bases). CDR3 length: 14 residues. Trimming cost V 5 bases and J 6 bases, with 11 bases left between them. The V gene's germline CDR1 is KGHSH and CDR2 LQKENI. The CDR3 bases are TGTGCCAGCTCAGGGTCGGGAGCGGCCAACGTCCTGACTTTC. Protein product: CASSGSGAANVLTF.

The V and J genes are TRBV9 and TRBJ2-5; TRBD2 matches 7 bases. Germline lookup yields CDR1 SGDLS and CDR2 YYNGEE. Unmatched junction bases numbered 10, after V lost 0 bases and J lost 5 bases. The CDR3 has 16 residues. CDR3 loop: CASSVGLAGRWETQYF. In DNA, the CDR3 is TGTGCCAGCAGCGTAGGGTTAGCGGGCCGCTGGGAGACCCAGTACTTC.

The table lists this clone with a count of one. V and J are TRBV5-6 and TRBJ1-2; D unresolved. V gave up 5 bases and J gave up 6 bases, with 17 bases separating them. Germline V gene sequence: CDR1 SGHDT, CDR2 YYEEEE. The CDR3 runs 14 residues. The chain's CDR3 is CASSSRWWPDGYTF. The DNA for the CDR3 is TGTGCCAGCAGTTCGCGTTGGTGGCCAGATGGCTACACCTTC.

The V gene is TRBV11-3, the J gene TRBJ2-3; D is undetermined. CDR1 SGHNT and CDR2 YENEEA come from the germline V gene. The CDR3 is made up of 13 amino acids. V lost 5 bases, J lost 2 bases, and 8 bases lay in between. CDR3 in amino acids: CASSPRYTDTQYF. For the CDR3, the DNA is TGTGCCAGCAGCCCCCGATACACAGATACGCAGTATTTT.

The chain has TRBV7-9 and TRBJ2-1; D is possibly TRBD1 or TRBD2 (5 bases each). CDR1 SEHNR and CDR2 FQNEAQ come from the germline V gene (reference sequence). V lost 5 bases and J lost 3, with 20 bases in between. CDR3 length: 17 amino acids. CDR3 region: CASSTRPSGPRYNEQFF. The CDR3 DNA follows: TGTGCCAGCAGCACTCGGCCGTCGGGACCCCGCTACAATGAGCAGTTCTTC.

This chain connects TRBV7-2 to TRBJ2-2; a weak D match, TRBD1 (6 bases). The V gene lost 3 bases and the J gene lost 1 base, with 9 bases spanning the gap. CDR3 length: 15 residues. Germline CDR1 is SGHTA and CDR2 is FQGNSA. Here the CDR3 DNA reads TGTGCCAGCAGCTTTGGGACACAGAACACCGGGGAGCTGTTTTTT. Translation gives CASSFGTQNTGELFF.

The rearrangement links TRBV11-3 to TRBJ1-1, with unresolved D. V dropped 5 bases and J dropped 6 bases, with 13 bases sitting between them. Germline V lookup: CDR1 SGHNT, CDR2 YENEEA. This CDR3 is built from 13 residues. Here the CDR3 reads CASSPTPAPEAFF. CDR3 nucleotides: TGTGCCAGCAGCCCTACACCTGCTCCTGAAGCTTTCTTT. Full variable domain (rest looked up from reference TRBV11-3 and TRBJ1-1): EAGVVQSPRYKIIEKKQPVAFWCNPISGHNTLYWYLQNLGQGPELLIRYENEEAVDDSQLPKDRFSAERLKGVDSTLKIQPAELGDSAVYLCASSPTPAPEAFFGQGTRLTVV.

This clone occurred once. CDR3 nucleotide sequence: TGCGCCAGCAGTGAGCGGGCGACCTACGAGCAGTACTTC. It codes for CASSERATYEQYF. The J gene is TRBJ2-7, the V gene TRBV10-1, with D hard to call. The CDR3 runs 13 residues. With 2 bases removed from V and 2 bases from J, the gap between germline ends came to 7 bases. Germline values: CDR1 WNHNN, CDR2 SYGVQD (reference sequence).

The chain has TRBV6-5 and TRBJ1-3; D unresolved. There are 14 residues in the CDR3. Deletions cut 2 bases from V and 4 bases from J, with 9 bases between. CDR1 and CDR2 (germline): MNHEY, SVGAGI. The CDR3 region has the DNA TGTGCCAGCAGTTACGGGGTAGAGGGAAACACCATATATTTT. This encodes CASSYGVEGNTIYF.

The V gene is TRBV4-2, the J gene TRBJ2-7; D is unresolved. The length of the CDR3 is 15 residues. V shed 4 bases and J shed 3 bases, with 16 bases lying between them. The germline gives CDR1 LGHNA, CDR2 YNFKEQ. The CDR3 sequence is CASSLTVDPVYEQYF. In nucleotides, the CDR3 is TGTGCCAGCAGCCTAACTGTGGACCCGGTCTACGAGCAGTACTTC.

At least ten counts were recorded for this clone. CDR3 nucleotides: TGCGCCAGCAGCCACGGGACGGGGTTGGACTATGGCTACACCTTC. It encodes CASSHGTGLDYGYTF. The chain couples TRBV4-1 to TRBJ1-2, with D possibly matching TRBD1 (5 bases). From germline, CDR1 is MGHRA and CDR2 YSYEKL. This CDR3 region has 15 residues. Trimming removed 3 bases from V and 3 bases from J, with 14 bases in between.

The V and J genes are TRBV9 and TRBJ1-4; D is unclear. CDR1 and CDR2 from the germline V gene are SGDLS and YYNGEE. The CDR3 spans 15 residues. With 0 bases removed from V and 4 bases from J, the gap between germline ends came to 10 bases. DNA of the CDR3: TGTGCCAGCAGCGTAGAGCCAGGACGTAATGAAAAACTGTTTTTT. Translation: CASSVEPGRNEKLFF.

J is TRBJ2-1 and V is TRBV6-5, with D possibly being TRBD1 (6 bases). With 6 bases removed from V and 7 bases from J, the gap between germline ends came to 13 bases. The CDR3 sequence is 13 residues long. CDR1 is MNHEY and CDR2 is SVGAGI in the germline V gene. CDR3 residues: CASRVQGWNEQFF. DNA of the CDR3: TGTGCCAGCAGAGTACAGGGCTGGAATGAGCAGTTCTTC.

The rearrangement links TRBV11-3 to TRBJ2-1; D is possibly TRBD1 or TRBD2 (5 bases each). Per the germline V gene, CDR1 is SGHNT and CDR2 is YENEEA. The V gene lost 9 bases and the J gene lost 5 bases, with 17 bases spanning the gap. The CDR3 extends over 14 amino acids. CDR3 protein: CARACGRGHNEQFF. The CDR3 nucleotides read TGTGCCAGGGCCTGTGGTCGGGGCCACAATGAGCAGTTCTTC.

The gene calls are TRBV28 and TRBJ1-1; tentatively, D is TRBD1 (6 bases). CDR3 size: 14 residues. Germline V CDR1 and CDR2: MDHEN, SYDVKM. V was cut by 6 bases and J by 4 bases, with 15 bases left in between. The CDR3 coding sequence is TGTGCCAGCAGGCTACAGGGAGATGGCACTGAAGCTTTCTTT. The encoded protein is CASRLQGDGTEAFF.

The chain has TRBV28 and TRBJ2-7, with D hard to call. Germline values: CDR1 MDHEN, CDR2 SYDVKM. The germline V and J ends were trimmed by 2 bases and 2 bases, with 1 base remaining between them. The CDR3 totals 11 residues. CDR3 sequence reads: CASSLTYEQYF. The CDR3 nucleotides read TGTGCCAGCAGTTTAACCTACGAGCAGTACTTC.

V usage is TRBV11-1 and J usage is TRBJ2-1; D is ambiguous. The CDR3 is 15 amino acids. Trimming stripped 5 bases from V and 7 bases from J, with 18 bases between. Germline lookup yields CDR1 SGHAT and CDR2 FQDESV (reference sequence). The CDR3 DNA reads TGTGCCAGCAGCGAAACCTGGGGATGGATGAATGAGCAGTTCTTC. Its protein product is CASSETWGWMNEQFF.

This chain's CDR3 is CASSQAFLSSYNEQFF. The CDR3 bases are TGCGCCAGCAGCCAAGCGTTCCTAAGCTCCTACAATGAGCAGTTCTTC. V and J are TRBV4-3 and TRBJ2-1; D not resolved. There are 16 residues in the CDR3. Between the trimmed V and J ends, which lost 1 base and 0 bases, there was a span of 10 bases. CDR1 and CDR2 from the germline V gene are LGHNA and YSLEER.

V is TRBV7-2 and J is TRBJ2-3; TRBD1 might be the D (5 bases). This CDR3 comprises 14 residues. The V gene's germline CDR1 is SGHTA and CDR2 FQGNSA. The V end lost 8 bases, the J end lost 4 bases, and 16 bases lay between the germline ends. The CDR3 protein is CASATNAGSDTQYF. Here the CDR3 DNA reads TGTGCCAGCGCTACTAATGCAGGGTCAGATACGCAGTATTTT. The whole variable domain, filled in from reference TRBV7-2 and TRBJ2-3, reads GAGVSQSPSNKVTEKGKDVELRCDPISGHTALYWYRQSLGQGLEFLIYFQGNSAPDKSGLPSDRFSAERTGGSVSTLTIQRTQQEDSAVYLCASATNAGSDTQYFGPGTRLTVL.

J is TRBJ1-5 and V is TRBV4-1, with unresolved D. V lost 2 bases, J lost 9 bases, and 11 bases lay in between. The CDR3 loop spans 13 amino acids. Germline CDR1 MGHRA, CDR2 YSYEKL. CDR3 region: CASSQFIGGPQHF. The CDR3 nucleotides are TGCGCCAGCAGCCAATTTATCGGCGGGCCCCAGCATTTT.

The V and J genes are TRBV2 and TRBJ2-7; 9 bases fit TRBD2. V was clipped by 9 bases and J by 3 bases; unmatched bases: 30. This CDR3 has 21 amino acids. Germline V gives CDR1 SNHLY, CDR2 FYNNEI. The CDR3 sequence is CASRRVRTGLTSREGNYEQYF. In DNA form, the CDR3 reads TGTGCCAGTCGAAGGGTACGGACAGGCCTAACTTCGCGGGAGGGGAACTACGAGCAGTACTTC.

The CDR3 nucleotides read TGTGCCAGCAGTTGGGACAGGGAAAAACTGTTTTTT. It translates to CASSWDREKLFF. The V gene is TRBV27, the J gene TRBJ1-4, with 8 bases identical to TRBD1. The trim removed 4 bases at V and 8 bases at J, leaving 0 bases unmatched. The CDR3 runs to 12 residues. Looked up from germline, CDR1 is MNHEY and CDR2 is SMNVEV (reference sequence).

A few counts support this clone. The chain is built from TRBV7-2 and TRBJ2-7; 7 positions match TRBD2. The V segment lost 5 bases and the J segment 7 bases; nucleotides outside the gene matches: 14. The germline V gene encodes CDR1 SGHTA and CDR2 FQGNSA. This CDR3 is 15 amino acids long. For the CDR3, the DNA is TGTGCCAGCAGCCTAACGGGACTACTGCTTTGGGAGCAGTACTTC. It codes for CASSLTGLLLWEQYF.

This chain connects TRBV7-2 to TRBJ2-5; no firm D call. Germline loops: CDR1 SGHTA, CDR2 FQGNSA. CDR3 length: 13 amino acids. V was cut by 5 bases and J by 1 base, with 8 bases left in between. The DNA for the CDR3 is TGTGCCAGCAGCCCCCGAGGCCAAGAGACCCAGTACTTC. Protein sequence: CASSPRGQETQYF. Full variable domain (rest looked up from reference TRBV7-2 and TRBJ2-5): GAGVSQSPSNKVTEKGKDVELRCDPISGHTALYWYRQSLGQGLEFLIYFQGNSAPDKSGLPSDRFSAERTGGSVSTLTIQRTQQEDSAVYLCASSPRGQETQYFGPGTRLLVL.

V and J are TRBV7-9 and TRBJ2-5; TRBD1 matches 7 bases. The DNA end favors TRBJ2-7, so the J call may be wrong. The CDR3 spans 15 residues. Germline lookup yields CDR1 SEHNR and CDR2 FQNEAQ (reference sequence). CDR3 amino acids: CASSPDRWPPYEQYF. In DNA form, the CDR3 reads TGTGCCAGCAGCCCGGACAGGTGGCCTCCCTACGAGCAGTACTTC.

Only a few counts were recorded for this clone. This rearrangement joins TRBV28 to TRBJ1-5, with unresolved D. This CDR3 contains 14 residues. Per the germline V gene, CDR1 is MDHEN and CDR2 is SYDVKM. The V end was cut by 7 bases, the J end by 0 bases, with 10 bases between. In DNA form, the CDR3 reads TGTGCCAGCACCGATCAATATAGCAATCAGCCCCAGCATTTT. Protein: CASTDQYSNQPQHF.

The chain employs TRBV7-2 and TRBJ2-2; TRBD2 matches at 11 bases. This CDR3 has 16 amino acids. J lost 4 bases, V lost 5 bases, and 6 bases had no gene match. Germline CDR1 is SGHTA and CDR2 is FQGNSA. In nucleotides, the CDR3 is TGTGCCAGCAGCAAATCCGGGACTAGCGGCACCGGGGAGCTGTTTTTT. Amino acid sequence: CASSKSGTSGTGELFF.

The chain joins TRBV28 to TRBJ1-1; D unclear. V lost 6 bases to trimming and J lost 1 base, with 15 bases between them. The germline V gene encodes CDR1 MDHEN and CDR2 SYDVKM. The CDR3 spans 15 residues. The CDR3 region is CASSPLRVENTEAFF. The CDR3 region has the DNA TGTGCCAGCAGCCCCCTGAGGGTAGAGAACACTGAAGCTTTCTTT.

This clone was seen only once. The genes are TRBV11-2 and TRBJ2-1; 7 nucleotides align to TRBD2. The CDR3 sequence is 17 residues long. In germline, CDR1 is SGHAT, CDR2 FQNNGV. With V trimmed by 1 base and J by 2 bases, 8 bases remained unmatched. CDR3 in DNA: TGTGCCAGCAGCTTAGTGGCGGGAGTCCGACCCTACAATGAGCAGTTCTTC. Translation: CASSLVAGVRPYNEQFF.

The chain carries TRBV14 and TRBJ2-7, with TRBD1 matching over 9 bases. Germline CDR1 is SGHDN and CDR2 is FVKESK. After removal of 6 bases from V and 1 base from J, the junction contained 4 bases not matched to a gene. The CDR3 sequence is 14 residues long. CDR3 nucleotides: TGTGCCAGCAGACTGACAGGGGGGTCCTACGAGCAGTACTTC. It yields the protein CASRLTGGSYEQYF.

The V and J genes are TRBV2 and TRBJ1-2; D might be TRBD1 (6 bases). In germline, CDR1 is SNHLY, CDR2 FYNNEI. This CDR3 region has 15 residues. The V end was cut by 6 bases, the J end by 2 bases, with 16 bases between. This chain's CDR3 is CASRGSGTFNYGYTF. For the CDR3, the DNA is TGTGCCAGCAGAGGATCCGGGACATTCAACTATGGCTACACCTTC. The full variable domain, in which reference TRBV2 and TRBJ1-2 provide the parts outside the CDR3, is EPEVTQTPSHQVTQMGQEVILRCVPISNHLYFYWYRQILGQKVEFLVSFYNNEISEKSEIFDDQFSVERPDGSNFTLKIRSTKLEDSAMYFCASRGSGTFNYGYTFGSGTRLTVV.